This T cell receptor (beta chain) was sequenced for a study of OX40 agonist ivuxolimab in advanced cancers. Study summary: Those enrolled were 80% to 85% male, with a mean age of roughly 62 years and ages from roughly 23 to 79. Findings and limits, study-wide: Researchers report that CD8+ T cells had, on average, more expanded clones than CD4+.

In the case of this clone: Its target is unknown.

Cycle 7 day 1, cycle 4 day 1, and baseline were the timepoints at which blood was sampled. Measured with immunoSEQ multiplex PCR; TCRdb has only the in-frame clones, and not every one. In the table there are 45,000 to 65,000 clones, roughly nine tenths of which are singletons. The CDR3 consists of 16 residues. V gave up 0 bases and J gave up 3 bases, with 13 bases separating them. Germline values: CDR1 SGHRS, CDR2 YFSETQ. The receptor's source is an adult with an advanced solid tumor such as melanoma, head and neck, liver or kidney cancer. The source material was CD4+ or CD8+ T cells sorted from blood, sampled in a trial of the OX40 agonist ivuxolimab. The chain uses TRBV5-1 and TRBJ2-1, with a possible D match to TRBD2 (7 bases). CDR3 bases: TGCGCCAGCAGCTTGGTGGCGGGGGCGAACTACAATGAGCAGTTCTTC. It codes for CASSLVAGANYNEQFF.